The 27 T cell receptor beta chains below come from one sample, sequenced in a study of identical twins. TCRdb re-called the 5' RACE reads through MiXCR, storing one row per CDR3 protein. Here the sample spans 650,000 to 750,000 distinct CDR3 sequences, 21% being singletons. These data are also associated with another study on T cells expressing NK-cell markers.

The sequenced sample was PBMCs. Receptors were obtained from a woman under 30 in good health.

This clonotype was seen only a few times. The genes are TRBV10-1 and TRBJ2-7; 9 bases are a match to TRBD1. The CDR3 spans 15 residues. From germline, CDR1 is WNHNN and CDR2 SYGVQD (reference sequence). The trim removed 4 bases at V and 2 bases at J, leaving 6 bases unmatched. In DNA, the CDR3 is TGCGCCAGCAGTGCGGGACAGGGAGAAACCTACGAGCAGTACTTC. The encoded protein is CASSAGQGETYEQYF.

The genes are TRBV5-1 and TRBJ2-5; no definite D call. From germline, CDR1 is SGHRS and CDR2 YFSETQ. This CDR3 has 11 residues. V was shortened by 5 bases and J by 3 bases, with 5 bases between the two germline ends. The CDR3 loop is CASRMEETQYF. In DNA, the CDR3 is TGCGCCAGCAGAATGGAAGAGACCCAGTACTTC.

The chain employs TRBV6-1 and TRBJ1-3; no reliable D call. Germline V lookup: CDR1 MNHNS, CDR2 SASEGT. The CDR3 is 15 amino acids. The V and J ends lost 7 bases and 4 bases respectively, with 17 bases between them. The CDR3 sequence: CASTQVARSGNTIYF. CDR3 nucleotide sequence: TGTGCCAGCACCCAAGTTGCTAGATCGGGAAACACCATATATTTT.

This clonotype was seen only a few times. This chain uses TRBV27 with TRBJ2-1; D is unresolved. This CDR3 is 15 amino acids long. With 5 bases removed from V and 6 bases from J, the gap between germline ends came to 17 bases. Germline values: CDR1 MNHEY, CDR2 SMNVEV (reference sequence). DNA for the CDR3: TGTGCCAGCAGTCCAGGCGATGGAGTCGGCAATGAGCAGTTCTTC. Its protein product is CASSPGDGVGNEQFF.

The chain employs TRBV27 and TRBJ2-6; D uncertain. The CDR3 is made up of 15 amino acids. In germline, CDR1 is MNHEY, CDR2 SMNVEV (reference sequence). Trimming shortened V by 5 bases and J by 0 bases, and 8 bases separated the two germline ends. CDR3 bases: TGTGCCAGCAGTCCGAAGGACTCTGGGGCCAACGTCCTGACTTTC. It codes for CASSPKDSGANVLTF.

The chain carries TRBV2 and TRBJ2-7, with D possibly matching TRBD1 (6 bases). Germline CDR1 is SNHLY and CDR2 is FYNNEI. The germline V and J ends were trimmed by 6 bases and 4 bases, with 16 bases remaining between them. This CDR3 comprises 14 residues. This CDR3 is CASRPGQASYEQYF. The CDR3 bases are TGTGCCAGCAGGCCGGGACAAGCGTCTTACGAGCAGTACTTC.

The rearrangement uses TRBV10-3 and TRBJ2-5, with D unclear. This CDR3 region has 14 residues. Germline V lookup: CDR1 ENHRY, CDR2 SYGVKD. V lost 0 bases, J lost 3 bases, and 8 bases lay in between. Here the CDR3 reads CAISESKKEETQYF. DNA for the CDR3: TGTGCCATCAGTGAGTCGAAGAAAGAAGAGACCCAGTACTTC.

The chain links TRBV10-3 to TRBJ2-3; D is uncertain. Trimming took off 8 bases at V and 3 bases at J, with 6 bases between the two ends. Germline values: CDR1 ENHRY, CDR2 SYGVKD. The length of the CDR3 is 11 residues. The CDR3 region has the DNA TGTGCCATCGGTATGACAGATACGCAGTATTTT. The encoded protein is CAIGMTDTQYF.

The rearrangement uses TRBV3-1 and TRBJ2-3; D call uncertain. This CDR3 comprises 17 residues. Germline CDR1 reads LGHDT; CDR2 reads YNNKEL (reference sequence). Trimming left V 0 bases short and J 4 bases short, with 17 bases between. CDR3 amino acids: CASSQEARSSKADTQYF. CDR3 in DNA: TGTGCCAGCAGCCAAGAAGCGCGGTCCTCAAAGGCAGATACGCAGTATTTT.

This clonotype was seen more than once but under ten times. The CDR3 sequence: CSARYRGLGNIQYF. CDR3 in DNA: TGCAGTGCTCGTTACAGGGGGCTGGGGAACATTCAGTACTTC. The chain has TRBV20-1 and TRBJ2-4; 9 positions agree with TRBD1. The CDR3 has 14 amino acids. The junction had 9 bases not matched to a gene; V was cut back by 5 bases and J by 7 bases. Germline V gene data show CDR1 as DFQATT and CDR2 as SNEGSKA (reference sequence).

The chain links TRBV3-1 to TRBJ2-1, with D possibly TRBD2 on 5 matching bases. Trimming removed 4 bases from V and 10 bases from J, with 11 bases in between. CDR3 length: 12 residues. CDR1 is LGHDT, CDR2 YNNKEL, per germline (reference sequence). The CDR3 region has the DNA TGTGCCAGCAGCCCTGCCGGGATCGAGCAGTTCTTC. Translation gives CASSPAGIEQFF.

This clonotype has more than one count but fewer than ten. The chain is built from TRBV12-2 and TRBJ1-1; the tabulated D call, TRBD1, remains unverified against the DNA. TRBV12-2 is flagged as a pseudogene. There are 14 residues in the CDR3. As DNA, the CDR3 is TGTGCAAGTCGCTCCCCGGGTCCGAACACTGAAGCTTTCTTT. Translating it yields CASRSPGPNTEAFF.

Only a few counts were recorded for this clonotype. The CDR3 protein is CSAKATSGGPKDTQYF. The DNA of the CDR3 is TGCAGTGCAAAGGCGACTAGCGGGGGCCCCAAAGATACGCAGTATTTT. V is TRBV20-1 and J is TRBJ2-3, with TRBD2 matching 12 bases. Trimming at V came to 6 bases and at J to 5 bases, leaving 12 bases not matched to a gene. In germline, CDR1 is DFQATT, CDR2 SNEGSKA (reference sequence). This CDR3 is built from 16 residues.

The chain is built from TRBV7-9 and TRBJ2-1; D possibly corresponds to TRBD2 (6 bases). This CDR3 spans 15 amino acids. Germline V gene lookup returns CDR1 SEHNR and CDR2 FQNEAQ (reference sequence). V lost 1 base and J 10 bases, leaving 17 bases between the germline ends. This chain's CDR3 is CASSLDGGLVREQFF. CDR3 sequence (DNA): TGTGCCAGCAGCTTAGACGGGGGATTGGTTAGGGAGCAGTTCTTC. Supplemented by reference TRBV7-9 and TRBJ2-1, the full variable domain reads DTGVSQNPRHKITKRGQNVTFRCDPISEHNRLYWYRQTLGQGPEFLTYFQNEAQLEKSRLLSDRFSAERPKGSFSTLEIQRTEQGDSAMYLCASSLDGGLVREQFFGPGTRLTVL.

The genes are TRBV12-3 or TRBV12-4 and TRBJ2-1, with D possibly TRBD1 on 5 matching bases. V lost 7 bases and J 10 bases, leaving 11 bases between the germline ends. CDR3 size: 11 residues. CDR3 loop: CASNIGAEQFF. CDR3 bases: TGTGCCAGCAACATAGGGGCGGAGCAGTTCTTC.

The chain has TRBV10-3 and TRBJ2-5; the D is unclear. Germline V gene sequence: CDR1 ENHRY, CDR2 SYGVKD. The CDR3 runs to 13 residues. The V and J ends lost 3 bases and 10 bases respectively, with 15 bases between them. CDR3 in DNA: TGTGCCATCAGTGAAGTGGTTCCCTTAATCCAGTACTTC. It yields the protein CAISEVVPLIQYF.

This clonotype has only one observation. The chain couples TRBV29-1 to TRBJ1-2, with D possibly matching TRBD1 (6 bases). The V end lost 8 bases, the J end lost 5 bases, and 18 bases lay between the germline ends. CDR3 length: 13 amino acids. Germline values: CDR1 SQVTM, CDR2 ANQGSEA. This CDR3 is CSTGTMVGYGYTF. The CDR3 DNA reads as TGCAGCACCGGGACAATGGTGGGGTATGGCTACACCTTC.

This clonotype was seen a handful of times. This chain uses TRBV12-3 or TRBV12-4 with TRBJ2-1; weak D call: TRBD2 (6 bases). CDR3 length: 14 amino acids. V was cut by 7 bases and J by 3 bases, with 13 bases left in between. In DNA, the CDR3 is TGTGCCAGCACCAACACGGAGGGCTACAATGAGCAGTTCTTC. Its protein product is CASTNTEGYNEQFF.

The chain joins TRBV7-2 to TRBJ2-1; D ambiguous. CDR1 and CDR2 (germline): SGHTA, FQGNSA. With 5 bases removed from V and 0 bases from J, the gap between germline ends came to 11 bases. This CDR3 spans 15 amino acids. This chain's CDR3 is CASSQLRGSYNEQFF. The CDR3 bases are TGTGCCAGCAGCCAGCTTCGCGGCTCCTACAATGAGCAGTTCTTC.

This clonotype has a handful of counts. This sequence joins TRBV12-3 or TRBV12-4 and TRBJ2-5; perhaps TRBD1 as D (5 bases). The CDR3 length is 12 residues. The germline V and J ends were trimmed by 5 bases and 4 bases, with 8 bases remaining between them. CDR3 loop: CASSMQGETQYF. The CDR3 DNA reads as TGTGCCAGCAGTATGCAGGGAGAGACCCAGTACTTC.

CDR3 sequence (DNA): TGTGCCAGTCAGAACACAGGGTCTATGAACGAGCAGTACTTC. It is translated as CASQNTGSMNEQYF. This rearrangement joins TRBV12-3 or TRBV12-4 to TRBJ2-7; TRBD1 might be the D (6 bases). Trimming left V 9 bases short and J 5 bases short, with 20 bases between. The CDR3 totals 14 residues.

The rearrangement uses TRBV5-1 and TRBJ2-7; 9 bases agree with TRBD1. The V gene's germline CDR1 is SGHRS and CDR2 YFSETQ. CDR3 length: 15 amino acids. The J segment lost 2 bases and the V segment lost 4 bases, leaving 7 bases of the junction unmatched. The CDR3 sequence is CASSAGQGRAYEQYF. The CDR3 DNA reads TGCGCCAGCAGCGCCGGACAGGGGCGTGCCTACGAGCAGTACTTC. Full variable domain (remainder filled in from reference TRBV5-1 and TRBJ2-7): KAGVTQTPRYLIKTRGQQVTLSCSPISGHRSVSWYQQTPGQGLQFLFEYFSETQRNKGNFPGRFSGRQFSNSRSEMNVSTLELGDSALYLCASSAGQGRAYEQYFGPGTRLTVT.

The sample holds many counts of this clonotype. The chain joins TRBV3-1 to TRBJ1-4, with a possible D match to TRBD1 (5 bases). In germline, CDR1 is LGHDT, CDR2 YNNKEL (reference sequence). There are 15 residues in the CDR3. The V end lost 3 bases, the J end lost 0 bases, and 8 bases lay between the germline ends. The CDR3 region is CASSQWGATNEKLFF. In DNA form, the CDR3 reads TGTGCCAGCAGCCAGTGGGGGGCAACTAATGAAAAACTGTTTTTT.

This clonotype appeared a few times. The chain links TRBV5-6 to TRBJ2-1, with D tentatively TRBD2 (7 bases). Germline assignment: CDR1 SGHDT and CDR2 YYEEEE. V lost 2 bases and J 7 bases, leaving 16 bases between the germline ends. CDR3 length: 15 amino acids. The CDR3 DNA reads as TGTGCCAGCAGCTTCTCGGGGGGCCTCGGTAATGAGCAGTTCTTC. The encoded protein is CASSFSGGLGNEQFF. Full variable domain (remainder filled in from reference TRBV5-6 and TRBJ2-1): DAGVTQSPTHLIKTRGQQVTLRCSPKSGHDTVSWYQQALGQGPQFIFQYYEEEERQRGNFPDRFSGHQFPNYSSELNVNALLLGDSALYLCASSFSGGLGNEQFFGPGTRLTVL.

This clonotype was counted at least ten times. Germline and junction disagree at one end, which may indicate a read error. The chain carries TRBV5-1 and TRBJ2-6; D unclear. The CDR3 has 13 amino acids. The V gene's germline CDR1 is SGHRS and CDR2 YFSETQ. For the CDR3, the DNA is TGTGCCAGCAGTTCTGCTGGGGCCAACGTCCTGACTTTC. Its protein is CASSSAGANVLTF.

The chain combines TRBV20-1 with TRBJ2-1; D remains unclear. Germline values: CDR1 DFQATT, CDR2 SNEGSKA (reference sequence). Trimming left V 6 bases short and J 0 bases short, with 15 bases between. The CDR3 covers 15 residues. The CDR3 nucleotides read TGCAGTGCGAATCCTGGTCCGGGCTCCTACAATGAGCAGTTCTTC. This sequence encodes CSANPGPGSYNEQFF.

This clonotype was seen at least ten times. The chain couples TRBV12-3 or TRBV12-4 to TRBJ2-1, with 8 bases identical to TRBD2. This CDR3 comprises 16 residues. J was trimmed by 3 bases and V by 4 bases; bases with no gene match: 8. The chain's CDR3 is CASSSPSGRYYNEQFF. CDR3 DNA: TGTGCCAGCAGTTCCCCTAGCGGGCGATACTACAATGAGCAGTTCTTC.